A single TCR beta chain is shown here with its context. Its antigen is not identified. The sample is drawn from a study of post-analysis software for immune sequencing data. The wider study: Both relapsing-remitting and secondary progressive multiple sclerosis featured among the disease courses, as did progressive-relapsing multiple sclerosis. General study findings and limits: Multiple sclerosis patients had significantly lower normalized Chao1 diversity than controls. Same-batch preparations were strongly co-clustered by F measure. Comparison of patients with controls showed 4 to 6 TRBV segments more frequent in patients, TRBV5-6, TRBV5-1 and TRBV20-1 among them.

Germline CDR1 MNHNY, CDR2 SVGAGI (reference sequence). The CDR3 has 14 amino acids. Built from TCR beta cDNA, the libraries had unique molecular identifiers in them. With roughly 0.9 to 11 million T cells as the source, approximately 500,000 cDNA molecules resulted. In TCRdb, the PCR reads were re-called with MiXCR into one record per CDR3 protein. The sample holds about 560,000 distinct CDR3 sequences, 44% seen once. The genes are TRBV6-6 and TRBJ2-7; 12 positions agree with TRBD1. Near its end, the DNA agrees better with TRBJ2-5, so the J call may be wrong. This clonotype was obtained from a girl aged 10 to 17 with multiple sclerosis. The sample consisted of blood. As DNA, the CDR3 is TGTGCCGGCATCCCGGGACAGGGGGCGAAGACCCAGTACTTC. Protein: CAGIPGQGAKTQYF.